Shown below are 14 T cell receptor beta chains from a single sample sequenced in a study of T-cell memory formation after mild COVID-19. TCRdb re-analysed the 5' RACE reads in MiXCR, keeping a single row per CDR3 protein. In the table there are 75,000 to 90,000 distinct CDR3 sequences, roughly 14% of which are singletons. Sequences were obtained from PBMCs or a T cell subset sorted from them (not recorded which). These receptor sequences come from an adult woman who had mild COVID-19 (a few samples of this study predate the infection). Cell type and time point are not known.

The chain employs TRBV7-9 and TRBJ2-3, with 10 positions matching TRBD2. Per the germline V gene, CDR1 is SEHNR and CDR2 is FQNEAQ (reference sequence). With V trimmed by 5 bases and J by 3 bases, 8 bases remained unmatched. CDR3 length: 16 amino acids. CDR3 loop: CASSLGLAGVTDTQYF. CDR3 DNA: TGTGCCAGCAGCCTAGGGCTAGCGGGAGTAACAGATACGCAGTATTTT.

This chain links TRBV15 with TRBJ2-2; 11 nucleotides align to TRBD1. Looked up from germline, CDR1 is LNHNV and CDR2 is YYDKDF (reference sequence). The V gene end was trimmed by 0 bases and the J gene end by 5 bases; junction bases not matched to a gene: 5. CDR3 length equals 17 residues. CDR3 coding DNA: TGTGCCACCAGCAGAGATTGGACAGGGGGCGCTACCGGGGAGCTGTTTTTT. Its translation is CATSRDWTGGATGELFF.

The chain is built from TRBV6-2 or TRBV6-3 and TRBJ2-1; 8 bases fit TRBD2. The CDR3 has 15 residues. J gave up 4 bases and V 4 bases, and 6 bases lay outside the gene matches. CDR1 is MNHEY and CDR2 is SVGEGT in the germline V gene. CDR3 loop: CASSSREGIYNEQFF. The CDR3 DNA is TGTGCCAGCAGTTCCCGGGAGGGAATATACAATGAGCAGTTCTTC.

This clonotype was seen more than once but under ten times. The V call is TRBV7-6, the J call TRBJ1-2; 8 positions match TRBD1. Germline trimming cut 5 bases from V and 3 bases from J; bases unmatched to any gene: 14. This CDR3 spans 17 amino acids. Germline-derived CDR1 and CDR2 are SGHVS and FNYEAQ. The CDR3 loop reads CASSPRPSQGAHYGYTF. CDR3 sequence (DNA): TGTGCCAGCAGCCCCCGCCCTTCTCAGGGGGCGCACTATGGCTACACCTTC.

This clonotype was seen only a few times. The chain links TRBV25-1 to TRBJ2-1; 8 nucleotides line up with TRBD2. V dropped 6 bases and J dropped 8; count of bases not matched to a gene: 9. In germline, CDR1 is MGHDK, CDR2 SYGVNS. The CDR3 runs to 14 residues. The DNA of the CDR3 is TGTGCCAGCAGGCGGGGAGCGGGAGAACATGAGCAGTTCTTC. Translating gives CASRRGAGEHEQFF.

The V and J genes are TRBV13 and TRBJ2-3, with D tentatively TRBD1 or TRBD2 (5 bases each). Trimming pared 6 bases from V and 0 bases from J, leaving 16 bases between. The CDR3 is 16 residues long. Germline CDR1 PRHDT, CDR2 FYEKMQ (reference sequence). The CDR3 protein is CASSPWDGPSTDTQYF. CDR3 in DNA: TGTGCCAGCAGTCCGTGGGACGGGCCCAGCACAGATACGCAGTATTTT. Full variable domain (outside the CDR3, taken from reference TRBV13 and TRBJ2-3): AAGVIQSPRHLIKEKRETATLKCYPIPRHDTVYWYQQGPGQDPQFLISFYEKMQSDKGSIPDRFSAQQFSDYHSELNMSSLELGDSALYFCASSPWDGPSTDTQYFGPGTRLTVL.

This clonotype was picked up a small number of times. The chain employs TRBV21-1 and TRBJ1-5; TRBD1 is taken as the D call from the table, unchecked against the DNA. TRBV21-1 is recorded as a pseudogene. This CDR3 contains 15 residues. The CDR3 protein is CASSKAQGCNQPQHF. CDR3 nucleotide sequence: TGTGCCAGCAGCAAAGCCCAGGGGTGCAATCAGCCCCAGCATTTT.

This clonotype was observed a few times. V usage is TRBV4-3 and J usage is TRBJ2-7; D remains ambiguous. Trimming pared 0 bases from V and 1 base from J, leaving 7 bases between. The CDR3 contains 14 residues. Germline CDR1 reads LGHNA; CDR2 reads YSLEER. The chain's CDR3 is CASSQDVPSYEQYF. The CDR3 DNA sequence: TGCGCCAGCAGCCAAGATGTCCCGTCCTACGAGCAGTACTTC.

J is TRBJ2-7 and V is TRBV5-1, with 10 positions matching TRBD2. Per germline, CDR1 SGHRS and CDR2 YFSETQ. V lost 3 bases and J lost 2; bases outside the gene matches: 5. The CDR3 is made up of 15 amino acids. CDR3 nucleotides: TGCGCCAGCAGCTCCGGACTAGCGGTAACCTACGAGCAGTACTTC. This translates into CASSSGLAVTYEQYF. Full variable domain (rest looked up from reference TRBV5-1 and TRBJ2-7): KAGVTQTPRYLIKTRGQQVTLSCSPISGHRSVSWYQQTPGQGLQFLFEYFSETQRNKGNFPGRFSGRQFSNSRSEMNVSTLELGDSALYLCASSSGLAVTYEQYFGPGTRLTVT.

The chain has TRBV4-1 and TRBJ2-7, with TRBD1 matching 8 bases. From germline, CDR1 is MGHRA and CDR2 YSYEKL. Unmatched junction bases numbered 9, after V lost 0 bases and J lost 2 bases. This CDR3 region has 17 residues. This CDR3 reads CASSQDLATGATYEQYF. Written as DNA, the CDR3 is TGCGCCAGCAGCCAAGATCTAGCGACAGGGGCCACCTACGAGCAGTACTTC.

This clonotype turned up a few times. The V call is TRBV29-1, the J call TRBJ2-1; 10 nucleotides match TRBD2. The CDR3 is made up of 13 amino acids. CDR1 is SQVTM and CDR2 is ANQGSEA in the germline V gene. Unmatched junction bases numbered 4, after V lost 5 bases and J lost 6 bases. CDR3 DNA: TGCAGCGTTAGCGGGGGGGGTAGCAATGAGCAGTTCTTC. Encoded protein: CSVSGGGSNEQFF.

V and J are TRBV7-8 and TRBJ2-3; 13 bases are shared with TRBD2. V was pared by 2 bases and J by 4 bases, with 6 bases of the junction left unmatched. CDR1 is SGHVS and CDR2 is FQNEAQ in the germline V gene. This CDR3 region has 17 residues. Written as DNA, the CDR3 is TGTGCCAGCAGCTTAACTCGGACTAGCGGGAGTTCAGATACGCAGTATTTT. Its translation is CASSLTRTSGSSDTQYF.

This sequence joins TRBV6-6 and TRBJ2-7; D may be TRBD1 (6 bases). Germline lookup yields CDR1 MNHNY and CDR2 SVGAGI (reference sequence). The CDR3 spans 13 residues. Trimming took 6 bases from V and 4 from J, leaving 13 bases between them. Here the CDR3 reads CASSDVQGYEQYF. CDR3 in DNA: TGTGCCAGCAGCGATGTACAGGGTTACGAGCAGTACTTC.

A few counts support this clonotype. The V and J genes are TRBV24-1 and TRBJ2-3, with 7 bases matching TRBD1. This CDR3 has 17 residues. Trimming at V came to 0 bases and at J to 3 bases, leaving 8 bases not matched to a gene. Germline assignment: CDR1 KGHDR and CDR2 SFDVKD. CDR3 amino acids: CATSDLLPGGITDTQYF. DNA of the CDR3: TGTGCCACCAGTGATTTGTTGCCAGGGGGAATAACAGATACGCAGTATTTT.